This T cell receptor (beta chain) comes out of a study of blood T cell repertoires in COVID-19. Study overall: COVID-19 samples collected from the United States, Italy and Spain covered acute and convalescent phases.

TCRdb keeps only in-frame clones here, not all; method: immunoSEQ multiplex PCR. The table has approximately 170,000 clones, roughly 77% seen once. Germline assignment: CDR1 MGHDK and CDR2 SYGVNS. This CDR3 is 16 amino acids long. With V trimmed by 8 bases and J by 6 bases, 13 bases remained unmatched. Sequenced: peripheral blood. The TCR sequence derives from a human donor in a cohort sampled during active COVID-19. This chain uses TRBV25-1 with TRBJ1-6, with 7 bases matching TRBD1. The CDR3 protein is CASADTGVSGNSPLHF. CDR3 coding DNA: TGTGCCAGCGCTGATACAGGGGTCTCGGGTAATTCACCCCTCCACTTT.